The T cell receptor beta chain under discussion was sequenced for a study of blood T cell repertoires in COVID-19. Germline V gene sequence: CDR1 SGHTA, CDR2 FQGNSA. This CDR3 has 15 amino acids. V shed 1 base and J 8 bases; nucleotides not matched to a gene: 5. Measured with immunoSEQ multiplex PCR; TCRdb has only the in-frame clones, and not every one. The sample records about 300,000 clones, roughly 90% being singletons. One Seattle source followed patients from active infection through their disease course. This TCR was recovered from a woman aged 25 to 45 with COVID-19, enrolled during active disease. Sequencing was performed on peripheral blood. The genes are TRBV7-2 and TRBJ1-6; 7 nucleotides align to TRBD1. Here the CDR3 reads CASSLETGRDSPLHF. CDR3 coding DNA: TGTGCCAGCAGCTTAGAGACAGGGAGAGATTCACCCCTCCACTTT.